Below are 29 T cell receptor beta chains sequenced from a single sample in a study of beta chain features in type 1 diabetes. Findings and limits, study-wide: Significant though moderate, a shortening of TCRB CDR3s appeared in all four CD4+ subsets of Type 1 diabetes patients.

Expressed TCRB transcripts were sequenced after all isolated RNA was converted to cDNA. Sequencing was performed with immunoSEQ multiplex PCR; in TCRdb, only in-frame clones are kept and a portion is missing. There are roughly 230,000 clones in the sample; about 11% occur only once, and about 0.018% lies in the top ten. Antigens of these TCRs are unknown. Input material: naive CD4+ T cells from blood. These TCRs come from a man under 40 with type 1 diabetes.

The chain is built from TRBV29-1 and TRBJ2-3; D is perhaps TRBD2 (6 bases). The V gene's germline CDR1 is SQVTM and CDR2 ANQGSEA. The CDR3 contains 14 residues. The ends were cut back, 4 bases at V and 1 base at J, with 12 bases in the middle. This chain's CDR3 is CSVAKTGGTDTQYF. In DNA, the CDR3 is TGCAGCGTTGCTAAGACGGGAGGCACAGATACGCAGTATTTT.

The genes are TRBV7-9 and TRBJ2-7; 9 nucleotides agree with TRBD1. The CDR3 totals 17 residues. V lost 5 bases to trimming and J lost 2 bases; unmatched junction nucleotides: 13. Germline CDR1 reads SEHNR; CDR2 reads FQNEAQ (reference sequence). The CDR3 DNA is TGTGCCAGCAGCCCACCGGGACAGGGAATTGTGACCTACGAGCAGTACTTC. Translated, it gives CASSPPGQGIVTYEQYF. The whole variable domain, remainder taken from reference TRBV7-9 and TRBJ2-7, is DTGVSQNPRHKITKRGQNVTFRCDPISEHNRLYWYRQTLGQGPEFLTYFQNEAQLEKSRLLSDRFSAERPKGSFSTLEIQRTEQGDSAMYLCASSPPGQGIVTYEQYFGPGTRLTVT.

The genes are TRBV2 and TRBJ1-4; D gene ambiguous. Germline V lookup: CDR1 SNHLY, CDR2 FYNNEI. This CDR3 comprises 12 residues. Trimming took off 5 bases at V and 10 bases at J, with 11 bases between the two ends. The CDR3 region has the DNA TGTGCCAGCAGTTTCCGGGAGAGAAAACTGTTTTTT. Protein sequence: CASSFRERKLFF.

This clone was detected only a few times. V and J are TRBV5-6 and TRBJ2-5, with a possible D match to TRBD1 (6 bases). The CDR3 has 16 residues. V lost 4 bases and J 5 bases, leaving 21 bases between the germline ends. Germline V lookup: CDR1 SGHDT, CDR2 YYEEEE. In nucleotides, the CDR3 is TGTGCCAGCAGCGGAGCCGTTCTACAGGGCCGGGAGACCCAGTACTTC. It yields the protein CASSGAVLQGRETQYF.

Here the CDR3 reads CASSFSRGGGGELFF. CDR3 coding DNA: TGTGCCAGCAGCTTTTCCCGAGGTGGAGGCGGGGAGCTGTTTTTT. The chain recombines TRBV7-9 with TRBJ2-2; possibly TRBD2 for D (5 bases). Trimming removed 3 bases at V and 7 bases at J, with 15 bases between. This CDR3 has 15 amino acids. Germline CDR1 reads SEHNR; CDR2 reads FQNEAQ (reference sequence).

The V and J genes are TRBV19 and TRBJ1-6; D is possibly TRBD1 (5 bases). Trimming shortened V by 11 bases and J by 9 bases, and 17 bases separated the two germline ends. Germline-derived CDR1 and CDR2 are LNHDA and SQIVND (reference sequence). This CDR3 is 13 amino acids long. Written as DNA, the CDR3 is TGTGCCGGCGGGGCAGTTCGAGGTTCACCCCTCCACTTT. This translates into CAGGAVRGSPLHF.

This chain connects TRBV7-2 to TRBJ1-1; perhaps TRBD1 as D (5 bases). Germline V gene data show CDR1 as SGHTA and CDR2 as FQGNSA. With 5 bases removed from V and 2 bases from J, the gap between germline ends came to 15 bases. This CDR3 contains 15 residues. The CDR3 bases are TGTGCCAGCAGCCCCCGACGGGGACTCAACACTGAAGCTTTCTTT. It is translated as CASSPRRGLNTEAFF.

The chain carries TRBV28 and TRBJ2-1, with TRBD2 matching over 8 bases. V lost 6 bases to trimming and J lost 5 bases; unmatched junction nucleotides: 6. The CDR3 has 14 amino acids. Germline CDR1 and CDR2: MDHEN and SYDVKM. The CDR3 bases are TGTGCCAGCAGCGGGGGGGGAGTTAACAATGAGCAGTTCTTC. Its translation is CASSGGGVNNEQFF. The full variable domain, in which reference TRBV28 and TRBJ2-1 provide the parts outside the CDR3, is DVKVTQSSRYLVKRTGEKVFLECVQDMDHENMFWYRQDPGLGLRLIYFSYDVKMKEKGDIPEGYSVSREKKERFSLILESASTNQTSMYLCASSGGGVNNEQFFGPGTRLTVL.

This rearrangement joins TRBV5-4 to TRBJ2-7; a possible D gene is TRBD2 (5 bases). The CDR3 sequence is 14 residues long. The V and J ends lost 3 bases and 1 base respectively, with 11 bases between them. From germline, CDR1 is SGHNT and CDR2 YYREEE (reference sequence). CDR3 in DNA: TGTGCCAGCAGCTCAACCTCGGGGTCCTACGAGCAGTACTTC. The encoded protein is CASSSTSGSYEQYF.

The CDR3 loop is CASSRSLGGENTEAFF. In DNA form, the CDR3 reads TGTGCCAGCTCACGTTCATTAGGGGGGGAGAACACTGAAGCTTTCTTT. The gene calls are TRBV18 and TRBJ1-1, with a tentative D call TRBD1 (6 bases). Trimming left V 4 bases short and J 1 base short, with 16 bases between. Germline CDR1 and CDR2: KGHSH and LQKENI. The CDR3 sequence is 16 residues long.

V usage is TRBV7-6 and J usage is TRBJ2-2, with D maybe TRBD1 (5 bases). Trimming removed 3 bases from V and 5 bases from J, with 13 bases in between. The CDR3 is 15 amino acids. The germline CDR1 and CDR2 sequences are SGHVS and FNYEAQ. Here the CDR3 DNA reads TGTGCCAGCAGCTTGGGTGACAGAGTGACCGGGGAGCTGTTTTTT. It specifies CASSLGDRVTGELFF.

A few counts support this clone. The gene calls are TRBV5-6 and TRBJ1-1, with 7 bases lining up with TRBD1. V lost 2 bases and J lost 4; bases outside the gene matches: 5. CDR3 length: 14 amino acids. Germline V gene lookup returns CDR1 SGHDT and CDR2 YYEEEE. Here the CDR3 reads CASSFNRGGTEAFF. The CDR3 DNA reads as TGTGCCAGCAGCTTCAACAGGGGTGGCACTGAAGCTTTCTTT.

This clone was counted only a few times. This chain links TRBV4-1 with TRBJ2-5, with 7 bases matching TRBD2. Per the germline V gene, CDR1 is MGHRA and CDR2 is YSYEKL. V shed 1 base and J 1 base; nucleotides not matched to a gene: 6. The CDR3 runs to 16 residues. In nucleotides, the CDR3 is TGCGCCAGCAGCCAAGCCAGCGGGGTGACCCAAGAGACCCAGTACTTC. Translation: CASSQASGVTQETQYF.

The chain joins TRBV10-3 to TRBJ2-4; no reliable D call. Germline V gene data show CDR1 as ENHRY and CDR2 as SYGVKD. Trimming shortened V by 4 bases and J by 6 bases, and 13 bases separated the two germline ends. The CDR3 runs 14 residues. The DNA for the CDR3 is TGTGCCATCAGTGCTGGCAGTCAGTCAAACATTCAGTACTTC. The encoded protein is CAISAGSQSNIQYF.

The rearrangement uses TRBV11-3 and TRBJ2-1, with D unresolved. The length of the CDR3 is 12 residues. V lost 7 bases, J lost 9 bases, and 13 bases lay in between. CDR1 and CDR2 (germline): SGHNT, YENEEA. This CDR3 reads CASKGEVTEQFF. Written as DNA, the CDR3 is TGTGCCAGCAAAGGTGAGGTAACTGAGCAGTTCTTC.

The V call is TRBV4-2, the J call TRBJ2-5; weak D call: TRBD2 (5 bases). V was shortened by 1 base and J by 2 bases, with 14 bases between the two germline ends. CDR1 is LGHNA, CDR2 YNFKEQ, per germline. This CDR3 comprises 16 residues. The CDR3 bases are TGTGCCAGCAGCCAAGGTGGAGCGGAGAGGCAAGAGACCCAGTACTTC. As protein: CASSQGGAERQETQYF.

The table lists this clone with a few counts. The CDR3 nucleotides read TGTGCCAGCAGTGCCCCCGGGCAGGGAAGGGGAGAGACCCAGTACTTC. It encodes CASSAPGQGRGETQYF. This chain uses TRBV2 with TRBJ2-5; D may be TRBD1 (5 bases). The CDR3 consists of 16 residues. CDR1 SNHLY and CDR2 FYNNEI come from the germline V gene. V dropped 4 bases and J dropped 4 bases, with 19 bases sitting between them.

Only a few counts were recorded for this clone. This sequence joins TRBV9 and TRBJ2-1; 12 nucleotides align to TRBD1. V shed 3 bases and J 8 bases; nucleotides not matched to a gene: 3. Germline CDR1 SGDLS, CDR2 YYNGEE. The CDR3 sequence is 14 residues long. CDR3: CASSAGQGAHEQFF. Written as DNA, the CDR3 is TGTGCCAGCAGCGCGGGACAGGGGGCCCATGAGCAGTTCTTC.

This clone was detected a few times. The V call is TRBV7-9, the J call TRBJ2-3; TRBD2 matches at 7 bases. Germline CDR1 is SEHNR and CDR2 is FQNEAQ (reference sequence). This CDR3 contains 16 residues. Trimming at V came to 1 base and at J to 0 bases, leaving 4 bases not matched to a gene. The CDR3, as DNA: TGTGCCAGCAGCTTAGAGTCCGGGGGGAGCACAGATACGCAGTATTTT. Protein sequence: CASSLESGGSTDTQYF.

This clone was observed a handful of times. The V call is TRBV29-1, the J call TRBJ2-1; D is possibly TRBD2 (6 bases). This CDR3 region has 13 residues. Trimming stripped 4 bases from V and 0 bases from J, with 7 bases between. CDR1 is SQVTM, CDR2 ANQGSEA, per germline. This CDR3 reads CSVVGSSYNEQFF. CDR3 coding DNA: TGCAGCGTTGTCGGGAGCTCCTACAATGAGCAGTTCTTC.

The genes are TRBV6-6 and TRBJ1-2; tentatively, D is TRBD1 (5 bases). With 6 bases removed from V and 2 bases from J, the gap between germline ends came to 19 bases. The length of the CDR3 is 16 residues. Germline lookup yields CDR1 MNHNY and CDR2 SVGAGI (reference sequence). The CDR3 DNA reads TGTGCCAGCAGACTCGGGGGGAACTGGGGAAACTATGGCTACACCTTC. This codes for CASRLGGNWGNYGYTF.

This chain joins TRBV4-2 and TRBJ2-3, with no clear D. The V end lost 1 base, the J end lost 2 bases, and 13 bases lay between the germline ends. Germline V gene lookup returns CDR1 LGHNA and CDR2 YNFKEQ. The CDR3 contains 16 residues. DNA of the CDR3: TGTGCCAGCAGCCAAGGGTCTCGCAGAACCACAGATACGCAGTATTTT. Its translation: CASSQGSRRTTDTQYF.

This clone has more than one count but fewer than ten. The V gene is TRBV5-4, the J gene TRBJ1-2, with TRBD1 matching 10 bases. The CDR3 runs to 13 residues. J lost 5 bases, V lost 5 bases, and 3 bases had no gene match. Germline loops: CDR1 SGHNT, CDR2 YYREEE (reference sequence). CDR3 in amino acids: CASSWDRGYGYTF. CDR3 sequence (DNA): TGTGCCAGCAGTTGGGACAGGGGTTATGGCTACACCTTC.

There are a few counts of this clone. The gene calls are TRBV11-1 and TRBJ1-1, with 8 bases fitting TRBD1. The CDR3 spans 13 residues. V dropped 5 bases and J dropped 8; count of bases not matched to a gene: 7. The V gene's germline CDR1 is SGHAT and CDR2 FQDESV (reference sequence). The CDR3 protein is CASSLDRGREAFF. The DNA of the CDR3 is TGTGCCAGCAGCCTCGACAGGGGAAGGGAAGCTTTCTTT.

The rearrangement links TRBV6-5 to TRBJ1-2; 8 positions match TRBD1. Germline values: CDR1 MNHEY, CDR2 SVGAGI. CDR3 length equals 15 residues. J gave up 4 bases and V 5 bases, and 9 bases lay outside the gene matches. The CDR3 spells CASSNDRGRGYGYTF. The CDR3 DNA sequence: TGTGCCAGCAGTAACGACAGGGGTCGCGGCTATGGCTACACCTTC.

This rearrangement joins TRBV7-3 to TRBJ2-5, with 14 positions matching TRBD2. Germline lookup yields CDR1 SGHTA and CDR2 FQGTGA. CDR3 length equals 15 residues. Trimming removed 3 bases from V and 6 bases from J; junction bases left unmatched: 3. CDR3: CASSLTSGGVKTQYF. The DNA of the CDR3 is TGTGCCAGCAGCTTGACTAGCGGGGGGGTAAAGACCCAGTACTTC.

The chain couples TRBV28 to TRBJ1-2; weak D call: TRBD1 (6 bases). The germline CDR1 and CDR2 sequences are MDHEN and SYDVKM. This CDR3 has 14 amino acids. Trimming shortened V by 1 base and J by 3 bases, and 9 bases separated the two germline ends. For the CDR3, the DNA is TGTGCCAGCAGTTTATCCAGGGGCGACTATGGCTACACCTTC. It is translated as CASSLSRGDYGYTF.

In its sample, this clone was seen a few times. V is TRBV7-9 and J is TRBJ2-5, with TRBD1 identical over 7 bases. The J segment lost 1 base and the V segment lost 4 bases, leaving 3 bases of the junction unmatched. Per germline, CDR1 SEHNR and CDR2 FQNEAQ (reference sequence). This CDR3 has 14 amino acids. CDR3 residues: CASSYDRAQETQYF. In DNA form, the CDR3 reads TGTGCCAGCAGCTACGACAGGGCCCAAGAGACCCAGTACTTC. Complete variable domain (other parts from reference TRBV7-9 and TRBJ2-5): DTGVSQNPRHKITKRGQNVTFRCDPISEHNRLYWYRQTLGQGPEFLTYFQNEAQLEKSRLLSDRFSAERPKGSFSTLEIQRTEQGDSAMYLCASSYDRAQETQYFGPGTRLLVL.

The CDR3 nucleotides read TGTGCCAGCAGACCAGGGGGTGGGGAGCTGTTTTTT. Protein sequence: CASRPGGGELFF. V gene TRBV6-5 combines with J gene TRBJ2-2; the match to TRBD1 covers 7 bases. CDR1 is MNHEY, CDR2 SVGAGI, per germline. The CDR3 contains 12 residues. V lost 6 bases and J lost 8; bases outside the gene matches: 3.